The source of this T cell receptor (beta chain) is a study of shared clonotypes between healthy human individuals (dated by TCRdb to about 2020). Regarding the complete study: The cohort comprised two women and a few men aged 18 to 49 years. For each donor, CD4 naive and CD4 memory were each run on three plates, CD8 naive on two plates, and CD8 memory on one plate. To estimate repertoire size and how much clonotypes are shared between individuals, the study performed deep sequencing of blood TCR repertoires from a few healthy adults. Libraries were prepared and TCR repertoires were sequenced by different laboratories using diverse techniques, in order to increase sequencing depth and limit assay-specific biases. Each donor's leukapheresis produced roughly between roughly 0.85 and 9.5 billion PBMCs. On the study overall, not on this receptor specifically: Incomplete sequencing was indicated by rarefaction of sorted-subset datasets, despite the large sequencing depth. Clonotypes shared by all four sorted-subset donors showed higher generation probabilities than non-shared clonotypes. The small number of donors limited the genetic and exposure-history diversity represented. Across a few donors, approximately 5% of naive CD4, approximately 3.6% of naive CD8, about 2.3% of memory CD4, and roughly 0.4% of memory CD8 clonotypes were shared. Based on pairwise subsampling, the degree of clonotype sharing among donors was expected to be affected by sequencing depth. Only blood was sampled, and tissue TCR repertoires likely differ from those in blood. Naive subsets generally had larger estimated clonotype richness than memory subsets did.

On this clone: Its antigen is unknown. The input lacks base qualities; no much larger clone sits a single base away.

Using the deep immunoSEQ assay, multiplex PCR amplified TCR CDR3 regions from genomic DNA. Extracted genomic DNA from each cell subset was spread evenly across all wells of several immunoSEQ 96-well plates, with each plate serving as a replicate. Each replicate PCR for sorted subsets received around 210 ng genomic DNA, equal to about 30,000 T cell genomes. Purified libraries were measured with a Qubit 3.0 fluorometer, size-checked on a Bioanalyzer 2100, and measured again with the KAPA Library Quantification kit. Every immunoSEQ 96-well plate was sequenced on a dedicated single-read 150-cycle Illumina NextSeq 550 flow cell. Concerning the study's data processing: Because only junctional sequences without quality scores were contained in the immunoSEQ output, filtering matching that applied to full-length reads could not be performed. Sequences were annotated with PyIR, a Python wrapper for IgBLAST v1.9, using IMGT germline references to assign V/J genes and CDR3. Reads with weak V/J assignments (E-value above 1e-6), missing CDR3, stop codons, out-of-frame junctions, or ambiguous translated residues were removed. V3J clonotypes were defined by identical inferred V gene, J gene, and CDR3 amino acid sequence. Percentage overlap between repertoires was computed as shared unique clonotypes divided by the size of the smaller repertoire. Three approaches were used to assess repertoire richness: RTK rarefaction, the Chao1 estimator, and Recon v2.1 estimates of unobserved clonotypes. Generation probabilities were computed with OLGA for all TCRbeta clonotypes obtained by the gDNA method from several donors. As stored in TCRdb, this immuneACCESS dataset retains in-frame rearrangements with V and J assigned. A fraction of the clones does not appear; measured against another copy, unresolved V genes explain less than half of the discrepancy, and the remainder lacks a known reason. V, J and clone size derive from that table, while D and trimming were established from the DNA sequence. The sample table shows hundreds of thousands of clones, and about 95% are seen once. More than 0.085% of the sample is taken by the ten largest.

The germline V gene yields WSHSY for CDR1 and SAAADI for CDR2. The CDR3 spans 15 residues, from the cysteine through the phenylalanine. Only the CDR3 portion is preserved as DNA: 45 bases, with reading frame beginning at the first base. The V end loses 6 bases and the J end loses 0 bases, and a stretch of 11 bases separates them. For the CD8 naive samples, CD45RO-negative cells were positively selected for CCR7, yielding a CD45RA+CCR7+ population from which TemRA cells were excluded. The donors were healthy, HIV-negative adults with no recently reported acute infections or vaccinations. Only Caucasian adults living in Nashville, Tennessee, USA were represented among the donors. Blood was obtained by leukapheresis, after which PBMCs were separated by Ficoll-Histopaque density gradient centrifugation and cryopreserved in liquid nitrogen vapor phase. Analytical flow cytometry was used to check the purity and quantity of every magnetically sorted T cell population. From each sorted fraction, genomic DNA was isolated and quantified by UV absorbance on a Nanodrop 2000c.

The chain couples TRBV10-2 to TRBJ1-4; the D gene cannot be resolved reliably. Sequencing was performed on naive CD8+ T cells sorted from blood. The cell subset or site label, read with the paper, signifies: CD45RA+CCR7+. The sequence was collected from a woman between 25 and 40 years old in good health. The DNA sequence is TGCGCCAGCAGACTGAGCACCTCAACTAATGAAAAACTGTTTTTT. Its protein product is CASRLSTSTNEKLFF.